Following are 21 T cell receptor beta chains from one sample sequenced in a study of radiation and T cells in renal cell carcinoma. Documented time point: blood 4 weeks post-SBRT, at nephrectomy. As to treatment: 15 Gy SBRT to primary tumor, nephrectomy 4 weeks later. Using immunoSEQ multiplex PCR, the repertoire was profiled, and TCRdb retains in-frame clones only, with some absent. The table lists around 170,000 clones, around 89% of them singletons. The material was blood, obtained from a patient whose treatment included radiotherapy and nephrectomy. These receptor sequences come from a woman in her forties or fifties with renal cell carcinoma.

The sample holds one count of this clone. The genes are TRBV9 and TRBJ1-2; D not resolved. V lost 1 base and J lost 0, with 13 bases in between. Per germline, CDR1 SGDLS and CDR2 YYNGEE. This CDR3 region has 16 residues. As DNA, the CDR3 is TGTGCCAGCAGCGTACAACCCGCCGTCCCTAACTATGGCTACACCTTC. This sequence encodes CASSVQPAVPNYGYTF. The entire variable domain, with the rest obtained from reference TRBV9 and TRBJ1-2, is as follows: DSGVTQTPKHLITATGQRVTLRCSPRSGDLSVYWYQQSLDQGLQFLIQYYNGEERAKGNILERFSAQQFPDLHSELNLSSLELGDSALYFCASSVQPAVPNYGYTFGSGTRLTVV.

The chain joins TRBV6-5 to TRBJ1-2; D is possibly TRBD1 (5 bases). Germline V gene lookup returns CDR1 MNHEY and CDR2 SVGAGI. The CDR3 totals 13 residues. Trimming cost V 7 bases and J 2 bases, with 11 bases left between them. Here the CDR3 DNA reads TGTGCCAGCAAACTCGACAGCAACTATGGCTACACCTTC. Translated: CASKLDSNYGYTF.

This clone showed up just a few times. V usage is TRBV6-4 and J usage is TRBJ2-7; D is undetermined. The length of the CDR3 is 14 residues. Trimming shortened V by 2 bases and J by 0 bases, and 8 bases separated the two germline ends. Germline-derived CDR1 and CDR2 are MRHNA and SNTAGT. In nucleotides, the CDR3 is TGTGCCAGCAGTGACAGGCGTACCTCCTACGAGCAGTACTTC. It specifies CASSDRRTSYEQYF.

This chain connects TRBV12-5 to TRBJ2-3, with 11 bases lining up with TRBD1. V gave up 4 bases and J gave up 1 base; unmatched junction bases: 1. This CDR3 has 15 amino acids. Germline-derived CDR1 and CDR2 are LGHNT and FRNRAP. CDR3 protein: CASGSDRGRTDTQYF. CDR3 nucleotides: TGTGCTAGTGGTTCGGACAGGGGGCGCACAGATACGCAGTATTTT.

The chain has TRBV6-8 and TRBJ2-7; D is perhaps TRBD1 (6 bases). Germline CDR1 reads MNHGY; CDR2 reads SAAAGT. V lost 6 bases and J lost 7, with 25 bases in between. The length of the CDR3 is 16 residues. CDR3 in amino acids: CASRPERTVLLPEQYF. DNA for the CDR3: TGTGCCAGCAGACCCGAACGGACAGTCTTACTCCCAGAGCAGTACTTC.

This clone was counted only a few times. J is TRBJ2-4 and V is TRBV7-9; D uncertain. The V end was cut by 5 bases, the J end by 0 bases, with 17 bases between. The CDR3 totals 17 residues. The germline gives CDR1 SEHNR, CDR2 FQNEAQ (reference sequence). DNA for the CDR3: TGTGCCAGCAGCCCCCGCGGAGTTGAATCAGCCAAAAACATTCAGTACTTC. Encoded protein: CASSPRGVESAKNIQYF. The whole variable domain, remainder taken from reference TRBV7-9 and TRBJ2-4, is DTGVSQNPRHKITKRGQNVTFRCDPISEHNRLYWYRQTLGQGPEFLTYFQNEAQLEKSRLLSDRFSAERPKGSFSTLEIQRTEQGDSAMYLCASSPRGVESAKNIQYFGAGTRLSVL.

This chain connects TRBV5-6 to TRBJ1-4; TRBD1 might be the D (5 bases). This CDR3 is built from 15 residues. The V gene's germline CDR1 is SGHDT and CDR2 YYEEEE. V was cut by 1 base and J by 8 bases, with 15 bases left in between. Here the CDR3 reads CASSLWGEGTEKLFF. The CDR3 coding sequence is TGTGCCAGCAGCTTGTGGGGCGAGGGTACGGAAAAACTGTTTTTT.

CDR3 in DNA: TGTGCCAGCAGCTCCGGGACAGGGGGCTTGGGGTGGGGCGAAAAACTGTTTTTT. This translates into CASSSGTGGLGWGEKLFF. This chain uses TRBV9 with TRBJ1-4; 12 nucleotides line up with TRBD1. Germline assignment: CDR1 SGDLS and CDR2 YYNGEE. The CDR3 is 18 residues long. J lost 8 bases, V lost 4 bases, and 15 bases had no gene match.

V is TRBV9 and J is TRBJ2-5; 7 bases line up with TRBD2. This CDR3 is 14 amino acids long. CDR1 is SGDLS and CDR2 is YYNGEE in the germline V gene. After removal of 2 bases from V and 1 base from J, the junction contained 2 bases not matched to a gene. The CDR3 here is CASSVSGAQETQYF. CDR3 coding DNA: TGTGCCAGCAGCGTGAGCGGGGCCCAAGAGACCCAGTACTTC.

The chain recombines TRBV5-5 with TRBJ2-1, with D perhaps given as TRBD1 or TRBD2 (5 bases each). The V and J ends lost 0 bases and 6 bases respectively, with 7 bases between them. The CDR3 sequence is 13 residues long. CDR1 and CDR2 from the germline V gene are SGHKS and YYEKEE (reference sequence). Here the CDR3 reads CASSLVGTNEQFF. The CDR3 nucleotides are TGTGCCAGCAGCTTGGTGGGGACCAATGAGCAGTTCTTC.

The rearrangement links TRBV7-8 to TRBJ2-7; maybe TRBD1 (7 bases). V lost 6 bases and J 4 bases, leaving 22 bases between the germline ends. Germline lookup yields CDR1 SGHVS and CDR2 FQNEAQ. The CDR3 has 16 amino acids. Written as DNA, the CDR3 is TGTGCCAGCAGTCTCCAGGGGGGCCCGCTATCTTACGAGCAGTACTTC. Encoded protein: CASSLQGGPLSYEQYF.

The CDR3 region has the DNA TGTGCCAGCAGCGTAGGGGGACGGCTATACAATGAGCAGTTCTTC. This gives the protein CASSVGGRLYNEQFF. The V call is TRBV9, the J call TRBJ2-1; D is tentatively TRBD1 or TRBD2 (5 bases each). The V end was cut by 0 bases, the J end by 4 bases, with 11 bases between. The CDR3 consists of 15 residues. Germline CDR1 and CDR2: SGDLS and YYNGEE. The entire variable domain, with the rest obtained from reference TRBV9 and TRBJ2-1, is as follows: DSGVTQTPKHLITATGQRVTLRCSPRSGDLSVYWYQQSLDQGLQFLIQYYNGEERAKGNILERFSAQQFPDLHSELNLSSLELGDSALYFCASSVGGRLYNEQFFGPGTRLTVL.

The chain joins TRBV6-5 to TRBJ2-4; no clear D. Germline V gene data show CDR1 as MNHEY and CDR2 as SVGAGI. The CDR3 totals 15 residues. Deletions cut 8 bases from V and 2 bases from J, with 16 bases between. The CDR3, as DNA: TGTGCCAGCCGCCACGGCGGTATGACCAAAAACATTCAGTACTTC. Its translation is CASRHGGMTKNIQYF.

This clone was detected only a few times. The V call is TRBV19, the J call TRBJ2-3; TRBD1 might be the D (6 bases). With 3 bases removed from V and 2 bases from J, the gap between germline ends came to 21 bases. This CDR3 contains 18 residues. In germline, CDR1 is LNHDA, CDR2 SQIVND (reference sequence). The CDR3 loop reads CASSIPSPGRGNTDTQYF. The CDR3 region has the DNA TGTGCCAGTAGTATCCCTTCCCCAGGCAGGGGAAACACAGATACGCAGTATTTT.

The chain is built from TRBV2 and TRBJ2-1; no firm D call. CDR3 length: 11 residues. V was cut by 8 bases and J by 7 bases, with 9 bases left in between. Germline assignment: CDR1 SNHLY and CDR2 FYNNEI. In DNA form, the CDR3 reads TGTGCCAGCGGCTCGAGGAATGAGCAGTTCTTC. Translated: CASGSRNEQFF.

The CDR3 reads CASSAPGQGFFGYTF. CDR3 nucleotide sequence: TGTGCCAGCAGCGCTCCGGGACAGGGGTTTTTTGGCTACACCTTC. This chain uses TRBV7-6 with TRBJ1-2; 10 bases line up with TRBD1. Germline assignment: CDR1 SGHVS and CDR2 FNYEAQ. This CDR3 region has 15 residues. J was trimmed by 7 bases and V by 5 bases; bases with no gene match: 10.

The chain is built from TRBV7-2 and TRBJ1-4, with D hard to call. Germline V lookup: CDR1 SGHTA, CDR2 FQGNSA. This CDR3 is 16 amino acids long. With 2 bases removed from V and 7 bases from J, the gap between germline ends came to 17 bases. This chain's CDR3 is CASSLSLLRAGEKLFF. CDR3 bases: TGTGCCAGCAGCTTATCATTGTTAAGGGCGGGTGAAAAACTGTTTTTT.

This chain uses TRBV21-1 with TRBJ2-2; no DNA check was done on the table's D call, TRBD2. TRBV21-1 is classified as a pseudogene. This CDR3 has 14 amino acids. For the CDR3, the DNA is TGTGCCAGCAGCCCGCTCAGCGGAACCGGGGAGCTGTTTTTT. Residues: CASSPLSGTGELFF.

This rearrangement joins TRBV7-9 to TRBJ1-1, with D possibly TRBD1 on 5 matching bases. The CDR3 totals 13 residues. Germline V CDR1 and CDR2: SEHNR, FQNEAQ (reference sequence). With 1 base removed from V and 10 bases from J, the gap between germline ends came to 13 bases. CDR3 sequence (DNA): TGTGCCAGCAGCTTAGAGGGGACCATCCGAGCTTTCTTT. The encoded protein is CASSLEGTIRAFF.

The chain links TRBV6-5 to TRBJ1-2; D is undetermined. Trimming removed 7 bases at V and 1 base at J, with 10 bases between. From germline, CDR1 is MNHEY and CDR2 SVGAGI. This CDR3 region has 13 residues. The DNA of the CDR3 is TGTGCCAGCAAGGGAGCGATTAACTATGGCTACACCTTC. Its translation is CASKGAINYGYTF.

The chain recombines TRBV18 with TRBJ1-2, with TRBD1 identical over 7 bases. Germline V CDR1 and CDR2: KGHSH, LQKENI. Trimming removed 6 bases from V and 4 bases from J; junction bases left unmatched: 11. There are 15 residues in the CDR3. CDR3 residues: CASSPEGQPFYGYTF. The CDR3 nucleotides are TGTGCCAGCTCCCCGGAGGGACAGCCATTCTATGGCTACACCTTC.